Detailed here is one T cell receptor beta chain. These data are taken from a study of blood T cell repertoires in COVID-19. Study at large: Specimens from acute and convalescent COVID-19 originated in the United States, Italy and Spain. T cells, B-cell-depleted T cells, or PBMCs provided the cDNA or gDNA that served as material.

Trimming cost V 0 bases and J 7 bases, with 13 bases left between them. The CDR3 runs to 15 residues. Germline CDR1 SGHNT, CDR2 YENEEA. Per the authors' pipeline: Reference gene primer amplification yielded estimated nucleated cell counts. Sequenced by immunoSEQ multiplex PCR; TCRdb stores in-frame clones only, minus some. Clone size and the V and J calls come from that table; the DNA yielded D and trimming. The data contain 50,000 to 70,000 clones, 84% of them singletons. The specimen was peripheral blood. The chain has TRBV11-3 and TRBJ2-1, with a tentative D call TRBD2 (7 bases). The clonotype originates from an older woman with acute or convalescent COVID-19. This chain's CDR3 is CASSLEGGPENEQFF. As DNA, the CDR3 is TGTGCCAGCAGCTTAGAGGGGGGGCCGGAAAATGAGCAGTTCTTC.